What follows are 2 T cell receptor beta chains derived from one specimen sequenced in a study of blood T cell repertoires in COVID-19. The protocol was immunoSEQ multiplex PCR, while the TCRdb copy is restricted to in-frame clones and leaves out a portion. The sample carries fewer than 350,000 clones, under 95% recorded once. Sequenced: PBMCs or T cells enriched from blood (not recorded which). The receptors stem from a woman in her thirties or forties with acute COVID-19.

The CDR3 bases are TGTGCCAGCAGTTACGGCTTCGGGACAGGGGCGACTGAAGCTTTCTTT. This translates into CASSYGFGTGATEAFF. This chain connects TRBV6-5 to TRBJ1-1, with 10 positions matching TRBD1. CDR1 is MNHEY, CDR2 SVGAGI, per germline. J was trimmed by 5 bases and V by 2 bases; bases with no gene match: 8. The CDR3 extends over 16 amino acids.

The gene calls are TRBV4-2 and TRBJ2-3; 9 bases match TRBD2. The J segment lost 3 bases and the V segment lost 4 bases, leaving 8 bases of the junction unmatched. The CDR3 spans 16 residues. Per germline, CDR1 LGHNA and CDR2 YNFKEQ. The CDR3 region is CASSPNPGLATDTQYF. The CDR3 nucleotides are TGTGCCAGCAGCCCCAATCCGGGACTAGCAACAGATACGCAGTATTTT.